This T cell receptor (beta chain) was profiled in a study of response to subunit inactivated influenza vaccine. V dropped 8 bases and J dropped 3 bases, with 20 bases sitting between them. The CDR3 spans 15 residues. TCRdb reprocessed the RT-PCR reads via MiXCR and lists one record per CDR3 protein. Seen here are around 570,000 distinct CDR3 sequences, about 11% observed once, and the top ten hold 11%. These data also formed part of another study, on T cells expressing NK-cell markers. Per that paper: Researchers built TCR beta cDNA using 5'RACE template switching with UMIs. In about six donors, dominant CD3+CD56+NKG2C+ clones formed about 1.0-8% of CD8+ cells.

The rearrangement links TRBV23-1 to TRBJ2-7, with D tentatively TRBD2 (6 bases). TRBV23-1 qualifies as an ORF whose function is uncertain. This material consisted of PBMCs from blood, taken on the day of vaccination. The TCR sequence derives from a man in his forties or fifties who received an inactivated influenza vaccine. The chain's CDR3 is CASGKKGTGDYEQYF. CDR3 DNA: TGCGCCAGCGGAAAAAAAGGGACGGGGGACTACGAGCAGTACTTC.